These 10 T cell receptor beta chains came from one sample sequenced in a study of identical twins. MiXCR, applied by TCRdb to the 5' RACE reads, yields one record per CDR3 protein. The repertoire consists of roughly 1,500,000 distinct CDR3 sequences, with 32% occurring once and the leading ten covering about 0.27%. Sequenced sample: cord blood. The receptors come from a newborn girl in good health.

This clonotype was picked up a small number of times. The chain links TRBV28 to TRBJ2-7; 7 bases are a match to TRBD2. Germline trimming cut 1 base from V and 0 bases from J; bases unmatched to any gene: 6. From germline, CDR1 is MDHEN and CDR2 SYDVKM. This CDR3 is 16 amino acids long. CDR3 residues: CASSLSSGLFSYEQYF. The DNA for the CDR3 is TGTGCCAGCAGTTTATCTAGCGGCCTATTCTCCTACGAGCAGTACTTC. The full variable domain, with the rest looked up from reference TRBV28 and TRBJ2-7, is DVKVTQSSRYLVKRTGEKVFLECVQDMDHENMFWYRQDPGLGLRLIYFSYDVKMKEKGDIPEGYSVSREKKERFSLILESASTNQTSMYLCASSLSSGLFSYEQYFGPGTRLTVT.

The chain carries TRBV7-7 and TRBJ2-7; no clear D. The CDR3 is 14 residues long. From germline, CDR1 is SSHAT and CDR2 FNYEAQ (reference sequence). Trimming cost V 5 bases and J 2 bases, with 13 bases left between them. In DNA form, the CDR3 reads TGTGCCAGCAGCCCCGTAGGGTTTCCCTACGAGCAGTACTTC. This translates into CASSPVGFPYEQYF.

The V and J genes are TRBV7-9 and TRBJ1-3; D is unresolved. Trimming shortened V by 1 base and J by 1 base, and 8 bases separated the two germline ends. Germline V gene lookup returns CDR1 SEHNR and CDR2 FQNEAQ (reference sequence). The CDR3 has 15 residues. For the CDR3, the DNA is TGTGCCAGCAGCTTAGATTGGTCGTCTGGAAACACCATATATTTT. It specifies CASSLDWSSGNTIYF.

The chain recombines TRBV7-9 with TRBJ1-6; weak D call: TRBD1 (5 bases). The V end lost 2 bases, the J end lost 5 bases, and 10 bases lay between the germline ends. The V gene's germline CDR1 is SEHNR and CDR2 FQNEAQ (reference sequence). The CDR3 loop spans 15 amino acids. CDR3 DNA: TGTGCCAGCAGCTTACAGGGTGCCAATAATTCACCCCTCCACTTT. Amino acid sequence: CASSLQGANNSPLHF.

J is TRBJ2-1 and V is TRBV28; TRBD2 agrees at 10 bases. J gave up 6 bases and V 6 bases, and 8 bases lay outside the gene matches. The CDR3 has 15 residues. CDR1 is MDHEN and CDR2 is SYDVKM in the germline V gene. CDR3 bases: TGTGCCAGCAGCCTCGGGACTAGCGCCGCCAATGAGCAGTTCTTC. Protein: CASSLGTSAANEQFF. Filled out from reference TRBV28 and TRBJ2-1, the complete variable domain reads DVKVTQSSRYLVKRTGEKVFLECVQDMDHENMFWYRQDPGLGLRLIYFSYDVKMKEKGDIPEGYSVSREKKERFSLILESASTNQTSMYLCASSLGTSAANEQFFGPGTRLTVL.

This clonotype has more than one count but fewer than ten. The chain is built from TRBV5-1 and TRBJ2-7; the match to TRBD2 covers 13 bases. The V gene end was trimmed by 4 bases and the J gene end by 2 bases; junction bases not matched to a gene: 6. The CDR3 loop spans 16 amino acids. Germline V gene data show CDR1 as SGHRS and CDR2 as YFSETQ. The chain's CDR3 is CASSATTSGGAYEQYF. The CDR3 region has the DNA TGCGCCAGCAGCGCGACAACTAGCGGGGGGGCCTACGAGCAGTACTTC.

The chain employs TRBV30 and TRBJ2-4; weak D call: TRBD2 (5 bases). V lost 2 bases to trimming and J lost 2 bases, with 10 bases between them. The CDR3 covers 14 residues. From germline, CDR1 is GTSNPN and CDR2 SVGIG (reference sequence). The CDR3 reads CAWSSTSPKNIQYF. For the CDR3, the DNA is TGTGCCTGGAGTAGCACTAGTCCCAAAAACATTCAGTACTTC.

This chain links TRBV6-1 with TRBJ1-1, with TRBD1 matching 8 bases. Germline CDR1 reads MNHNS; CDR2 reads SASEGT. V was clipped by 6 bases and J by 0 bases; unmatched bases: 9. CDR3 length: 16 residues. The DNA of the CDR3 is TGTGCCAGCAGGCCAAGACAGGGGAGGATGAACACTGAAGCTTTCTTT. Translated, it gives CASRPRQGRMNTEAFF.

The V call is TRBV6-1, the J call TRBJ1-1; D is possibly TRBD1 (5 bases). Trimming left V 7 bases short and J 1 base short, with 10 bases between. The CDR3 extends over 13 amino acids. CDR1 and CDR2 from the germline V gene are MNHNS and SASEGT. The CDR3: CASIFTGNTEAFF. In nucleotides, the CDR3 is TGTGCCAGCATTTTCACAGGGAACACTGAAGCTTTCTTT.

A few counts support this clonotype. This chain uses TRBV5-1 with TRBJ2-2; 7 bases align to TRBD2. The CDR3 is 14 residues long. V trimming: 6 bases; J trimming: 2 bases; junction bases outside the gene matches: 4. Per germline, CDR1 SGHRS and CDR2 YFSETQ. CDR3 loop: CASKASGNTGELFF. The CDR3 DNA reads TGCGCCAGCAAGGCTAGCGGTAACACCGGGGAGCTGTTTTTT.